This TCR beta chain was profiled in a study of blood T cell repertoires in COVID-19. Study context: Whether acute or convalescent, the COVID-19 samples came from the United States, Italy and Spain. PBMCs, B-cell-depleted T cells, or T cells were the source of the cDNA or gDNA that made up the material.

Authors' processing steps: Nucleated cell counts were estimated from reference gene primer amplification. Some clones are missing from TCRdb's copy, which holds only in-frame ones; the method was immunoSEQ multiplex PCR. D and trimming were read from the DNA, whereas the V and J calls and clone size are those reported in that table. Of more than 300,000 clones in the sample, around four fifths were seen once. V was cut by 5 bases and J by 8 bases, with 14 bases left in between. The CDR3 is 13 amino acids. The germline V gene encodes CDR1 SGHRS and CDR2 YFSETQ. Sequencing used peripheral blood. The chain is built from TRBV5-1 and TRBJ1-5, with a weak D call TRBD1 (5 bases). The receptor comes from a woman between 50 and 59 years old with acute or convalescent COVID-19. In DNA, the CDR3 is TGCGCCAGCAGGAGAGGAGGGGAAGAGCCCCAGCATTTT. The encoded protein is CASRRGGEEPQHF.